What follows is one T cell receptor beta chain and its context. The antigen is undetermined. These data originate in a study of T cell clones after liver transplantation. Turning to the study itself: Three of eight recipients were HCV-positive; others had non-autoimmune, non-viral indications. Findings of the study overall: Post-transplant time points were not standardized, so conclusions are preliminary.

Method: immunoSEQ multiplex PCR; TCRdb's copy keeps in-frame clones and lacks some. The sample yields some 45,000 clones, about 86% seen once. Between the trimmed V and J ends, which lost 2 bases and 5 bases, there was a span of 10 bases. This CDR3 has 14 residues. Germline V gene lookup returns CDR1 KGHSH and CDR2 LQKENI. This clonotype was obtained from a human patient who received a liver transplant. A share of the T cells may be of graft donor origin. Sequencing was performed on CD4+ T cells from blood, taken 24 months after liver transplant. V gene TRBV18 combines with J gene TRBJ1-5; unclear D gene. This CDR3 is CASSPGYGDQPQHF. The CDR3 region has the DNA TGTGCCAGCTCACCAGGTTATGGGGATCAGCCCCAGCATTTT.